The 16 T cell receptor beta chains below come from one sample, sequenced in a study of lung T cells in sarcoidosis with Löfgren's syndrome. A single record per CDR3 protein comes from TCRdb applying MiXCR to the reads. Of roughly 3,200 distinct CDR3 sequences in the sample, 17% were seen once. Sequencing used CD4+ T cells from bronchoalveolar lavage. Every receptor here comes from a human donor with sarcoidosis (Löfgren's syndrome or another form), or a control subject (not recorded which).

This clonotype ranks as medium-sized (0.01 to 0.1%). The genes are TRBV29-1 and TRBJ2-2, with 8 bases fitting TRBD2. V shed 4 bases and J 5 bases; nucleotides not matched to a gene: 12. Germline-derived CDR1 and CDR2 are SQVTM and ANQGSEA. The CDR3 covers 16 residues. The CDR3 DNA reads TGCAGCGTTGGTAATAGCGGGACCATGGGGACCGGGGAGCTGTTTTTT. Amino acids: CSVGNSGTMGTGELFF.

This clonotype was seen at least ten times. The chain has TRBV5-1 and TRBJ1-6; no firm D call. The CDR3 contains 15 residues. Germline CDR1 SGHRS, CDR2 YFSETQ. Trimming left V 1 base short and J 8 bases short, with 13 bases between. CDR3 in DNA: TGCGCCAGCAGCTTGAGAGGCAGCCTCTATTCACCCCTCCACTTT. This codes for CASSLRGSLYSPLHF. Supplemented by reference TRBV5-1 and TRBJ1-6, the full variable domain reads KAGVTQTPRYLIKTRGQQVTLSCSPISGHRSVSWYQQTPGQGLQFLFEYFSETQRNKGNFPGRFSGRQFSNSRSEMNVSTLELGDSALYLCASSLRGSLYSPLHFGNGTRLTVT.

This clonotype has a handful of counts. This chain connects TRBV7-2 to TRBJ2-6; D not certain. CDR3 length equals 17 residues. The germline V and J ends were trimmed by 3 bases and 0 bases, with 12 bases remaining between them. The germline CDR1 and CDR2 sequences are SGHTA and FQGNSA. The CDR3 nucleotides are TGTGCCAGCAGCTTCCAGCTAATGGTCTCTGGGGCCAACGTCCTGACTTTC. Protein: CASSFQLMVSGANVLTF.

This clonotype is termed medium-sized. The V gene is TRBV7-8, the J gene TRBJ1-2, with D hard to call. The CDR3 contains 12 residues. The V end lost 2 bases, the J end lost 4 bases, and 5 bases lay between the germline ends. From germline, CDR1 is SGHVS and CDR2 FQNEAQ. The CDR3 coding sequence is TGTGCCAGCAGCTTAAGTGGCTATGGCTACACCTTC. This codes for CASSLSGYGYTF.

This clonotype is termed medium-sized. This sequence joins TRBV10-3 and TRBJ2-1, with 12 bases that match TRBD2. This CDR3 comprises 19 residues. V shed 0 bases, J shed 4 bases, and the junction held 10 bases outside the gene matches. Per germline, CDR1 ENHRY and CDR2 SYGVKD. The CDR3 DNA is TGTGCCATCAGTGAGTCGAAGACTAGCGGGAGAAGTAGGTACAATGAGCAGTTCTTC. Encoded protein: CAISESKTSGRSRYNEQFF.

This clonotype is categorized as large. The chain carries TRBV7-8 and TRBJ2-3; tentative D call: TRBD2 (5 bases). This CDR3 region has 16 residues. V lost 2 bases and J lost 4, with 16 bases in between. In germline, CDR1 is SGHVS, CDR2 FQNEAQ. The CDR3 region is CASSLTITRSADTQYF. The CDR3 coding sequence is TGTGCCAGCAGCTTAACTATCACTAGATCAGCAGATACGCAGTATTTT.

Sample share makes this clonotype medium-sized. This chain connects TRBV29-1 to TRBJ1-2; 7 bases are a match to TRBD1. CDR1 is SQVTM, CDR2 ANQGSEA, per germline. This CDR3 spans 13 amino acids. V was pared by 7 bases and J by 2 bases, with 7 bases of the junction left unmatched. The CDR3: CSAQEQGNYGYTF. CDR3 nucleotide sequence: TGCAGCGCCCAAGAACAGGGGAACTATGGCTACACCTTC.

This clonotype is medium-sized. The CDR3 DNA follows: TGCAGTGCTAGGCTGCTAGCGCCGACTTACAATGAGCAGTTCTTC. It encodes CSARLLAPTYNEQFF. The chain links TRBV20-1 to TRBJ2-1; a possible D gene is TRBD2 (6 bases). Between the trimmed V and J ends, which lost 3 bases and 4 bases, there was a span of 16 bases. Germline lookup yields CDR1 DFQATT and CDR2 SNEGSKA (reference sequence). CDR3 length equals 15 residues.

On this clonotype itself: A much larger clone sits a single nucleotide away, making a read error possible. The chain recombines TRBV20-1 with TRBJ1-3; the D is unclear. The CDR3 is 15 residues long. Per germline, CDR1 DFQATT and CDR2 SNEGSKA (reference sequence). CDR3 region: CSASFGLDSGDTIYF. In DNA form, the CDR3 reads TGCAGTGCTAGTTTCGGACTGGACTCTGGAGACACCATATATTTT.

On this clonotype itself: The germline gene is not matched at one end of the junction; a read error may be the cause. This chain connects TRBV2 to TRBJ2-2; D may be TRBD1 (7 bases). This CDR3 comprises 17 residues. CDR1 and CDR2 from the germline V gene are SNHLY and FYNNEI. The CDR3 nucleotides read TGTGCCAGCAGGACCTCCTGGGGGGCAGGGGGAGGCGGGGAGCTGCTTTTT. Translating gives CASRTSWGAGGGGELLF.

This clonotype is medium-sized (0.01 to 0.1%) within its sample. The chain has TRBV12-3 or TRBV12-4 and TRBJ1-1; 10 bases are a match to TRBD1. With V trimmed by 5 bases and J by 5 bases, 5 bases remained unmatched. This CDR3 spans 14 amino acids. CDR3 in amino acids: CASSRGQGSTEAFF. CDR3 in DNA: TGTGCCAGCAGTCGGGGACAGGGGTCGACTGAAGCTTTCTTT.

The V gene is TRBV30, the J gene TRBJ1-5; the match to TRBD1 covers 7 bases. This CDR3 region has 14 residues. The junction had 5 bases not matched to a gene; V was cut back by 0 bases and J by 6 bases. Germline CDR1 reads GTSNPN; CDR2 reads SVGIG (reference sequence). Here the CDR3 DNA reads TGTGCCTGGAGTGTCGAGACAGGGAGTCAGCCCCAGCATTTT. Protein: CAWSVETGSQPQHF. The complete variable domain, with remaining parts taken from reference TRBV30 and TRBJ1-5, reads SQTIHQWPATLVQPVGSPLSLECTVEGTSNPNLYWYRQAAGRGLQLLFYSVGIGQISSEVPQNLSASRPQDRQFILSSKKLLLSDSGFYLCAWSVETGSQPQHFGDGTRLSIL.

The chain couples TRBV10-3 to TRBJ2-3; 7 bases align to TRBD1. V lost 7 bases, J lost 1 base, and 5 bases stayed unmatched. The CDR3 has 14 amino acids. Germline CDR1 ENHRY, CDR2 SYGVKD. CDR3 sequence reads: CAITDRDGTDTQYF. The CDR3 nucleotides are TGTGCCATCACCGACAGGGATGGCACAGATACGCAGTATTTT.

With regard to this clonotype: This may stem from a read error, because a much larger clone lies one nucleotide away. The final CDR3 position lacks the conserved phenylalanine or tryptophan, pointing to a likely read error. The gene calls are TRBV29-1 and TRBJ2-1; possible D gene TRBD1, 5 bases. Germline V gene lookup returns CDR1 SQVTM and CDR2 ANQGSEA. Trimming cost V 6 bases and J 1 base, with 22 bases left between them. The CDR3 has 17 residues. The CDR3 region is CSVQDARTLSSYNEQFS. Here the CDR3 DNA reads TGCAGCGTCCAAGACGCCCGGACACTATCTTCCTACAATGAGCAGTTCTCC.

This clonotype qualifies as medium-sized. V usage is TRBV7-9 and J usage is TRBJ2-3; D remains ambiguous. Germline V CDR1 and CDR2: SEHNR, FQNEAQ (reference sequence). The germline V and J ends were trimmed by 1 base and 6 bases, with 11 bases remaining between them. The CDR3 consists of 14 residues. In DNA form, the CDR3 reads TGTGCCAGCAGCTTAGTCTCTAGTGCGGATACGCAGTATTTT. The encoded protein is CASSLVSSADTQYF.

By frequency in the sample, this clonotype is medium-sized. This sequence joins TRBV10-3 and TRBJ2-3; 12 nucleotides line up with TRBD2. After removal of 2 bases from V and 0 bases from J, the junction contained 3 bases not matched to a gene. The CDR3 is made up of 17 amino acids. Germline loops: CDR1 ENHRY, CDR2 SYGVKD. The CDR3: CAISELAGGPSTDTQYF. The CDR3 region has the DNA TGTGCCATCAGTGAGCTAGCGGGGGGGCCAAGCACAGATACGCAGTATTTT.